The clone carrying this T cell receptor beta chain was found many times. Reverse transcription used around 480 ng RNA and constant-region primers for alpha and beta. Using multiplexing indices, alpha and beta chain libraries were generated apart by chain-specific third strand synthesis. TCRdb recomputed calls from the 5' RACE reads with MiXCR, one row per CDR3 protein. The sample gives about 9,600 distinct CDR3 sequences, roughly 4.8% of which show up once; about 15% is in the top ten. This CDR3 is built from 14 residues. Looked up from germline, CDR1 is SGHAT and CDR2 is FQNNGV. This sample is drawn from a study of HIV-infected patients and healthy controls. Whole blood was used without fractionation, so all unsorted peripheral T cells were included.

Material: blood, obtained before antiretroviral therapy. The receptor was derived from an adult with HIV infection. The chain couples TRBV11-2 to TRBJ2-5; TRBD2 agrees at 8 bases. The CDR3 nucleotides read TGTGCGTGCCGGGGCGGGGGGAATCAAGAGACCCAGTACTTC. It encodes CACRGGGNQETQYF.